Listed below are T cell receptor beta chains from one sample, sequenced in a study of control samples from healthy donors and cancer patients. Some clones are missing from TCRdb's copy, which holds only in-frame ones; the method was immunoSEQ multiplex PCR. Of about 65,000 clones in the sample, just over 90% were seen once. The sequencing sample was made of PBMCs. Receptors were obtained from a woman between 50 and 59 years old with colorectal cancer. The CDR3 runs from the conserved cysteine through the conserved F or W. Fields, in order: D gene, V gene, J gene, clone size, CDR3 protein, CDR3 DNA. D genes are given only for firm matches. Not all rows give a size; the values are once, few, many and, for expanded clones, a class.

>TRBD1|TRBV19|TRBJ2-2|NA
CASTGDRGRMGTGELFF
TGTGCCAGTACAGGGGACAGGGGGCGAATGGGGACCGGGGAGCTGTTTTTT
>NA|TRBV2|TRBJ2-3|NA
CASSTGVADTQYF
TGTGCCAGCAGTACAGGTGTGGCGGATACGCAGTATTTT
>NA|TRBV20-1|TRBJ1-5|once
CSASGGFGKGPQHF
TGCAGTGCTAGTGGGGGGTTCGGGAAGGGGCCCCAGCATTTT
>NA|TRBV5-1|TRBJ1-5|NA
CASSLAPTENQPQHF
TGCGCCAGCAGCCTGGCCCCTACAGAGAATCAGCCCCAGCATTTT
>NA|TRBV11-2|TRBJ2-1|NA
CASSFGGGKKFF
TGTGCCAGCAGCTTCGGAGGCGGGAAGAAGTTCTTC
>NA|TRBV19|TRBJ1-1|once
CASSKPGQNTEAFF
TGTGCCAGTAGTAAACCGGGACAGAACACTGAAGCTTTCTTT
>NA|TRBV3-1/TRBV3-2|TRBJ1-1|once
CASSRGTVRDTEAFF
TGTGCCAGCAGCCGTGGGACCGTGCGGGACACTGAAGCTTTCTTT
>TRBD2|TRBV10-3|TRBJ2-1|NA
CAISESGTSGASSYNEQFF
TGTGCCATCAGTGAGTCAGGGACTAGCGGGGCAAGCTCCTACAATGAGCAGTTCTTC
>NA|TRBV5-1|TRBJ2-3|NA
CASSLGPGAGTDTQYF
TGCGCCAGCAGCTTGGGCCCCGGGGCGGGCACAGATACGCAGTATTTT
>NA|TRBV7-2|TRBJ2-2|NA
CASRDAPPGELFF
TGTGCCAGCAGGGATGCCCCCCCCGGGGAGCTGTTTTTT
>NA|TRBV29-1|TRBJ2-3|once
CSARWQNTDTQYF
TGCAGCGCAAGGTGGCAGAACACAGATACGCAGTATTTT
>NA|TRBV4-1|TRBJ2-3|NA
CASSQGAEQDTQYF
TGCGCCAGCAGCCAAGGGGCGGAGCAAGATACGCAGTATTTT
>NA|TRBV30|TRBJ1-6|NA
CAWTAGASYNSPLHF
TGTGCCTGGACAGCAGGAGCTTCCTATAATTCACCCCTCCACTTT
>NA|TRBV28|TRBJ1-4|NA
CASSSQGLNEKLFF
TGTGCCAGCAGTTCACAGGGTCTTAATGAAAAACTGTTTTTT